The source of this T cell receptor beta chain is a study of identical twins. A single record per CDR3 protein comes from TCRdb applying MiXCR to the 5' RACE reads. This sample yields 1.5 million to 2 million distinct CDR3 sequences, of which around 29% are seen a single time; under 0.35% belongs to the top ten. This CDR3 is built from 15 residues. Trimming took 3 bases from V and 8 from J; bases not matched to a gene: 8. Looked up from germline, CDR1 is MDHEN and CDR2 is SYDVKM. The sample taken for sequencing was cord blood. The chain employs TRBV28 and TRBJ1-1; 11 bases are shared with TRBD1. The receptor comes from a newborn girl in good health. The CDR3 DNA reads TGTGCCAGCAGTTTTAGGACAGGGGGCAATTTGGAAGCTTTCTTT. Protein product: CASSFRTGGNLEAFF. Based on the CDR3 plus reference TRBV28 and TRBJ1-1, the full variable domain is DVKVTQSSRYLVKRTGEKVFLECVQDMDHENMFWYRQDPGLGLRLIYFSYDVKMKEKGDIPEGYSVSREKKERFSLILESASTNQTSMYLCASSFRTGGNLEAFFGQGTRLTVV.